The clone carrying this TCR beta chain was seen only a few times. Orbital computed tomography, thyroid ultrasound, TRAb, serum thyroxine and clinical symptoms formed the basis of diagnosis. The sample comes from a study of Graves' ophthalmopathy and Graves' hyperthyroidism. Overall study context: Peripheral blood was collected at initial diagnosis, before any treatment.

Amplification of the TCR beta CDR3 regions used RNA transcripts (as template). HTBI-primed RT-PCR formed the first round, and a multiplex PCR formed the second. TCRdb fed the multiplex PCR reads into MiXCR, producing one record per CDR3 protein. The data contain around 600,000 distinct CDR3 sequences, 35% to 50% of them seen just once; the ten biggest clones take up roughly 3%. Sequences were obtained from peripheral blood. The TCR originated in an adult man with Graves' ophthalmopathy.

CDR3 sequence: CASKKLYRDMNTEAFF. The CDR3 DNA reads TGTGCCAGCAAAAAACTTTACAGGGACATGAACACTGAAGCTTTCTTT. The V call is TRBV5-4, the J call TRBJ1-1, with a tentative D call TRBD1 (6 bases). V was shortened by 6 bases and J by 0 bases, with 18 bases between the two germline ends. The CDR3 has 16 residues. Germline CDR1 reads SGHNT; CDR2 reads YYREEE (reference sequence).